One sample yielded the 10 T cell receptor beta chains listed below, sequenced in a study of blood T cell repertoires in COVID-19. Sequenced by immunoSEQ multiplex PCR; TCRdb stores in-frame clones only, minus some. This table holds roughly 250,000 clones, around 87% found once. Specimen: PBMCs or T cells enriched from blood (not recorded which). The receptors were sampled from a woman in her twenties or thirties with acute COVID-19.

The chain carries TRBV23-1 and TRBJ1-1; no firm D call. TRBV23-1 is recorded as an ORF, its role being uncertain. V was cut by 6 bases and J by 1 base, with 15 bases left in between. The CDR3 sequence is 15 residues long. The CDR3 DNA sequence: TGCGCCAGCAGGGGTCGACGGGCGGGGAACACTGAAGCTTTCTTT. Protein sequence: CASRGRRAGNTEAFF.

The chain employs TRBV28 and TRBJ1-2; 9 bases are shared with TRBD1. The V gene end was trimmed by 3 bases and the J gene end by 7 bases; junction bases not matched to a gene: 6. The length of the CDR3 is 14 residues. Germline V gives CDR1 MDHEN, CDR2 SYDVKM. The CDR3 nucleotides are TGTGCCAGCAGTTTCCAGGACAGGGGAAGTGGCTACACCTTC. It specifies CASSFQDRGSGYTF.

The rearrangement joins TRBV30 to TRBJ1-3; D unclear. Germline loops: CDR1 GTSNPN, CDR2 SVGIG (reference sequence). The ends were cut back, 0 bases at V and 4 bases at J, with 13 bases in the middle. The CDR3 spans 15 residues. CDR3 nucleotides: TGTGCCTGGAGTGTATCGGTGTCTCGGGGAAACACCATATATTTT. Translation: CAWSVSVSRGNTIYF.

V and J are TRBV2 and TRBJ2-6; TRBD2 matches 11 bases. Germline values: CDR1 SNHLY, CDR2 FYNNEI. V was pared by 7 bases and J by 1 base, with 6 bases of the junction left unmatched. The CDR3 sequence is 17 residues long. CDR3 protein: CASKPGLAVSGANVLTF. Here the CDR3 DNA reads TGTGCCAGCAAACCGGGACTAGCGGTATCTGGGGCCAACGTCCTGACTTTC.

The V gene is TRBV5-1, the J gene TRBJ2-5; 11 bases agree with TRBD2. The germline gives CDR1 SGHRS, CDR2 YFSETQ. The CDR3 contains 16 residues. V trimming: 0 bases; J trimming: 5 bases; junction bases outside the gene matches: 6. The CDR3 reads CASSLGRLAGMETQYF. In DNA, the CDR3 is TGCGCCAGCAGCTTGGGGAGACTAGCGGGGATGGAGACCCAGTACTTC.

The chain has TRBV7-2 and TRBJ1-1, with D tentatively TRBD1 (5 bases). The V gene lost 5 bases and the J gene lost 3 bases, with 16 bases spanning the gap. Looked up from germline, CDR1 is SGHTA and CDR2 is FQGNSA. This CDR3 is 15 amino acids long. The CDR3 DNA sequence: TGTGCCAGCAGCGCGATAGGGACTCTGGACACTGAAGCTTTCTTT. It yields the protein CASSAIGTLDTEAFF.

CDR3 DNA sequence: TGTGCCAGCAGCTTAGATCTCGGTGGTGATCAGCCCCAGCATTTT. Amino acids: CASSLDLGGDQPQHF. The gene calls are TRBV11-3 and TRBJ1-5; D is unresolved. V was cut by 0 bases and J by 5 bases, with 11 bases left in between. Germline CDR1 is SGHNT and CDR2 is YENEEA. There are 15 residues in the CDR3.

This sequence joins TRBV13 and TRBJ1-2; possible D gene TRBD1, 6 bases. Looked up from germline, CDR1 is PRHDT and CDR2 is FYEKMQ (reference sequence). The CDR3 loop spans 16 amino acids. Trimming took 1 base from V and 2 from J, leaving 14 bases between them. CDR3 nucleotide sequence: TGTGCCAGCAGCTTAGAGGACAGACCTAGGAACTATGGCTACACCTTC. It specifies CASSLEDRPRNYGYTF.

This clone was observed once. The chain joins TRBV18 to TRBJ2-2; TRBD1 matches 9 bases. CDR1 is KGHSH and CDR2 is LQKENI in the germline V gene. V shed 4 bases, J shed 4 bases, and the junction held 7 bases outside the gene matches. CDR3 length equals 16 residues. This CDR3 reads CASSRRQGVGTGELFF. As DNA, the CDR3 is TGTGCCAGCTCACGTAGACAGGGGGTCGGCACCGGGGAGCTGTTTTTT.

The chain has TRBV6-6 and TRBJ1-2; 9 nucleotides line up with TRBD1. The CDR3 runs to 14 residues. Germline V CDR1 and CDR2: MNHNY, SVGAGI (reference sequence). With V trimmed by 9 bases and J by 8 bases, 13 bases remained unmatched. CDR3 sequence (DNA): TGTGCCAGTAGGACAGGGGCGGCTTTAGGAGGCTACACCTTC. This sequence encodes CASRTGAALGGYTF.